Presented here are 32 T cell receptor beta chains from one specimen sequenced in a study of blood T cell repertoires in COVID-19. Assay used: immunoSEQ multiplex PCR; TCRdb lists only in-frame clones, some missing. The table includes approximately 140,000 clones, roughly 79% detected once. Sequencing input: peripheral blood. These receptors were obtained from a human donor with acute or convalescent COVID-19. The donor label of this sample is uncertain.

The chain carries TRBV19 and TRBJ1-6, with D possibly TRBD1 on 6 matching bases. The CDR3 loop spans 19 amino acids. The ends were cut back, 6 bases at V and 0 bases at J, with 21 bases in the middle. The germline V gene encodes CDR1 LNHDA and CDR2 SQIVND (reference sequence). CDR3 sequence (DNA): TGTGCCAGTAGGACAGGAGCGGCCGGCAGAAGCTCCTATAATTCACCCCTCCACTTT. Translating it yields CASRTGAAGRSSYNSPLHF.

The J gene is TRBJ1-2, the V gene TRBV2; unclear D gene. This CDR3 has 15 residues. The V and J ends lost 0 bases and 4 bases respectively, with 12 bases between them. CDR1 SNHLY and CDR2 FYNNEI come from the germline V gene. CDR3 in amino acids: CASSEAEDSIYGYTF. CDR3 nucleotide sequence: TGTGCCAGCAGTGAAGCGGAGGATTCAATCTATGGCTACACCTTC.

This clone was seen a few times. J is TRBJ1-3 and V is TRBV30; 7 nucleotides agree with TRBD1. Germline V lookup: CDR1 GTSNPN, CDR2 SVGIG (reference sequence). The CDR3 runs 14 residues. Trimming at V came to 3 bases and at J to 4 bases, leaving 6 bases not matched to a gene. CDR3 loop: CAWRTGNRGNTIYF. Written as DNA, the CDR3 is TGTGCCTGGAGGACAGGGAATCGAGGAAACACCATATATTTT.

This rearrangement joins TRBV18 to TRBJ1-2; 8 nucleotides agree with TRBD1. V lost 6 bases to trimming and J lost 6 bases; unmatched junction nucleotides: 6. Germline V gives CDR1 KGHSH, CDR2 LQKENI. This CDR3 has 13 amino acids. The CDR3 nucleotides read TGTGCCAGCTCCGAACAGGGGGTCAATGGCTACACCTTC. Protein sequence: CASSEQGVNGYTF.

V usage is TRBV20-1 and J usage is TRBJ1-2; tentative D call: TRBD1 (6 bases). This CDR3 region has 11 residues. The V end was cut by 6 bases, the J end by 14 bases, with 19 bases between. Germline CDR1 DFQATT, CDR2 SNEGSKA (reference sequence). CDR3 amino acids: CSAPMGHHKTF. DNA of the CDR3: TGCAGTGCCCCGATGGGACATCATAAGACCTTC.

This clone was seen a handful of times. The chain employs TRBV7-6 and TRBJ1-1, with 12 nucleotides matching TRBD1. Losses at the gene ends were 1 base for V and 4 bases for J; bases not matched to a gene: 13. The germline gives CDR1 SGHVS, CDR2 FNYEAQ. This CDR3 region has 19 residues. CDR3 residues: CASSLVVVGTGGAGTEAFF. CDR3 bases: TGTGCCAGCAGCTTAGTAGTGGTGGGGACAGGGGGCGCCGGCACTGAAGCTTTCTTT.

In its sample, this clone was seen a few times. The chain links TRBV7-2 to TRBJ1-4, with TRBD1 matching 9 bases. Germline V gene data show CDR1 as SGHTA and CDR2 as FQGNSA. The junction had 9 bases not matched to a gene; V was cut back by 5 bases and J by 8 bases. There are 15 residues in the CDR3. The CDR3 loop is CASSPGTGWEEKLFF. The CDR3, as DNA: TGTGCCAGCAGCCCCGGGACAGGGTGGGAGGAAAAACTGTTTTTT.

This clone has only one observation. This CDR3 is CASSFPGGTEAFF. In DNA form, the CDR3 reads TGTGCCAGTAGTTTTCCAGGGGGCACTGAAGCTTTCTTT. The rearrangement uses TRBV19 and TRBJ1-1; 7 bases are shared with TRBD1. Trimming cost V 5 bases and J 4 bases; bases outside gene matches: 4. Germline V CDR1 and CDR2: LNHDA, SQIVND (reference sequence). CDR3 size: 13 residues.

The chain has TRBV4-1 and TRBJ1-4; TRBD1 matches at 7 bases. The CDR3 covers 15 residues. From germline, CDR1 is MGHRA and CDR2 YSYEKL. Germline trimming cut 5 bases from V and 6 bases from J; bases unmatched to any gene: 9. The CDR3 loop is CASSAGTDIYEKLFF. The CDR3 region has the DNA TGCGCCAGCAGCGCCGGGACAGATATTTATGAAAAACTGTTTTTT.

This clone appeared once. This rearrangement joins TRBV6-5 to TRBJ2-7; a weak D match, TRBD1 (5 bases). The V end was cut by 0 bases, the J end by 7 bases, with 16 bases between. Germline assignment: CDR1 MNHEY and CDR2 SVGAGI. The CDR3 totals 15 residues. CDR3 nucleotides: TGTGCCAGCAGTTACTCGGGGCAGGTATCGTTGGAGCAGTACTTC. Translated, it gives CASSYSGQVSLEQYF.

CDR3 residues: CASSEQGIAYNEQFF. CDR3 bases: TGTGCCAGCAGCGAACAGGGAATTGCCTACAATGAGCAGTTCTTC. The chain employs TRBV6-4 and TRBJ2-1; possible D gene TRBD1, 6 bases. Germline V gene data show CDR1 as MRHNA and CDR2 as SNTAGT. V was cut by 6 bases and J by 2 bases, with 14 bases left in between. The CDR3 sequence is 15 residues long.

This sequence joins TRBV2 and TRBJ1-2; 8 bases match TRBD1. Germline trimming cut 6 bases from V and 6 bases from J; bases unmatched to any gene: 18. Germline V gene sequence: CDR1 SNHLY, CDR2 FYNNEI. The CDR3 loop spans 17 amino acids. The CDR3 loop is CASRRPGQGMSGNGYTF. CDR3 DNA: TGTGCCAGCAGACGCCCCGGACAGGGAATGAGCGGAAATGGCTACACCTTC.

The chain carries TRBV19 and TRBJ1-4; the match to TRBD1 covers 8 bases. The CDR3 length is 15 residues. Per the germline V gene, CDR1 is LNHDA and CDR2 is SQIVND (reference sequence). V lost 8 bases to trimming and J lost 3 bases; unmatched junction nucleotides: 8. CDR3 amino acids: CASSQGALSNEKLFF. The CDR3 coding sequence is TGTGCCAGTTCCCAGGGGGCTCTTTCTAATGAAAAACTGTTTTTT.

This clone showed up just once. The chain carries TRBV27 and TRBJ1-4; 7 bases align to TRBD1. The CDR3 loop spans 16 amino acids. Germline CDR1 reads MNHEY; CDR2 reads SMNVEV (reference sequence). Trimming cost V 4 bases and J 8 bases; bases outside gene matches: 13. The CDR3 is CASSSLSGGLREKLFF. CDR3 in DNA: TGTGCCAGCAGTTCCCTATCAGGGGGGTTGCGAGAAAAACTGTTTTTT.

With regard to this clone: Additional DNA sequences in this sample encode the identical CDR3. The V call is TRBV27, the J call TRBJ2-5; D perhaps matches TRBD1 (5 bases). V was pared by 3 bases and J by 3 bases, with 11 bases between. Looked up from germline, CDR1 is MNHEY and CDR2 is SMNVEV (reference sequence). The length of the CDR3 is 14 residues. The CDR3: CASSFGQGKETQYF. The CDR3 nucleotides read TGTGCCAGCAGTTTCGGGCAGGGAAAAGAGACCCAGTACTTC.

Written as DNA, the CDR3 is TGTGCCAGTAGTATGGCCGGGACAGAAAATCAGCCCCAGCATTTT. Translation: CASSMAGTENQPQHF. The chain employs TRBV19 and TRBJ1-5, with 7 bases aligning to TRBD1. The V segment lost 3 bases and the J segment 4 bases; nucleotides outside the gene matches: 6. The CDR3 is 15 residues long. Germline CDR1 LNHDA, CDR2 SQIVND (reference sequence).

This clone was observed a few times. This rearrangement joins TRBV6-2 or TRBV6-3 to TRBJ1-3, with D perhaps TRBD1 (5 bases). Germline values: CDR1 MNHEY, CDR2 SVGEGT. The CDR3 extends over 15 amino acids. Trimming pared 2 bases from V and 4 bases from J, leaving 12 bases between. The CDR3 spells CASSYGTLRGNTIYF. The CDR3 coding sequence is TGTGCCAGCAGTTACGGGACTCTCCGGGGAAACACCATATATTTT.

V gene TRBV18 combines with J gene TRBJ2-6; D remains ambiguous. The V end was cut by 3 bases, the J end by 2 bases, with 8 bases between. Germline V lookup: CDR1 KGHSH, CDR2 LQKENI. The CDR3 length is 15 residues. The CDR3 region has the DNA TGTGCCAGCTCACCCCAGGTACCTGGGGCCAACGTCCTGACTTTC. Its translation: CASSPQVPGANVLTF.

This clone was detected a few times. CDR3 amino acids: CASSAPGTGHRDTQYF. CDR3 DNA sequence: TGTGCCAGCAGCGCCCCCGGGACAGGCCATAGGGATACGCAGTATTTT. The chain is built from TRBV9 and TRBJ2-3; 8 bases are a match to TRBD1. CDR1 SGDLS and CDR2 YYNGEE come from the germline V gene. J gave up 6 bases and V 3 bases, and 12 bases lay outside the gene matches. The CDR3 totals 16 residues. Drawing the rest from reference TRBV9 and TRBJ2-3, the complete variable domain is DSGVTQTPKHLITATGQRVTLRCSPRSGDLSVYWYQQSLDQGLQFLIQYYNGEERAKGNILERFSAQQFPDLHSELNLSSLELGDSALYFCASSAPGTGHRDTQYFGPGTRLTVL.

The chain recombines TRBV2 with TRBJ1-1; 8 nucleotides match TRBD1. There are 16 residues in the CDR3. The ends lost 5 bases at V and 0 bases at J; junction bases unmatched: 8. CDR1 is SNHLY, CDR2 FYNNEI, per germline. Here the CDR3 reads CASSPTGTGLNTEAFF. CDR3 DNA: TGTGCCAGCAGTCCGACCGGGACAGGTTTGAACACTGAAGCTTTCTTT.

The chain uses TRBV4-1 and TRBJ1-5, with TRBD1 matching over 10 bases. This CDR3 spans 18 amino acids. Trimming cost V 4 bases and J 0 bases; bases outside gene matches: 9. Germline V gene lookup returns CDR1 MGHRA and CDR2 YSYEKL. In nucleotides, the CDR3 is TGCGCCAGCAGCCGCCCTGGACAGGGGGTTTATAGCAATCAGCCCCAGCATTTT. This codes for CASSRPGQGVYSNQPQHF.

The gene calls are TRBV11-1 and TRBJ2-3, with TRBD2 matching over 7 bases. Germline lookup yields CDR1 SGHAT and CDR2 FQDESV (reference sequence). The CDR3 contains 15 residues. Unmatched junction bases numbered 15, after V lost 5 bases and J lost 10 bases. The CDR3 here is CASSPGLHDWQSQYF. Here the CDR3 DNA reads TGTGCCAGCAGCCCGGGACTACACGACTGGCAGTCGCAGTATTTT.

V and J are TRBV7-2 and TRBJ2-7, with 7 nucleotides matching TRBD1. This CDR3 spans 14 amino acids. The V and J ends lost 5 bases and 0 bases, in that order; junction bases with no gene match: 4. Germline lookup yields CDR1 SGHTA and CDR2 FQGNSA. The CDR3 bases are TGTGCCAGCAGCGCCCGGGACAGCTCCTACGAGCAGTACTTC. It encodes CASSARDSSYEQYF.

The rearrangement links TRBV24-1 to TRBJ2-5, with 10 bases identical to TRBD2. Germline V lookup: CDR1 KGHDR, CDR2 SFDVKD. V lost 4 bases and J lost 5; bases outside the gene matches: 9. The length of the CDR3 is 16 residues. The CDR3, as DNA: TGTGCCACCAGTGACTCAAGCCTAGCGGGGGATGAGACCCAGTACTTC. It encodes CATSDSSLAGDETQYF.

This clone was recorded once. The chain has TRBV5-1 and TRBJ1-2; D remains ambiguous. V lost 0 bases to trimming and J lost 6 bases, with 9 bases between them. Germline CDR1 reads SGHRS; CDR2 reads YFSETQ. This CDR3 has 13 residues. The CDR3 loop is CASSLGPRNGYTF. The DNA of the CDR3 is TGCGCCAGCAGCTTGGGGCCGAGGAATGGCTACACCTTC. Together with reference TRBV5-1 and TRBJ1-2, the CDR3 gives the full variable domain: KAGVTQTPRYLIKTRGQQVTLSCSPISGHRSVSWYQQTPGQGLQFLFEYFSETQRNKGNFPGRFSGRQFSNSRSEMNVSTLELGDSALYLCASSLGPRNGYTFGSGTRLTVV.

The chain combines TRBV4-1 with TRBJ2-5; 11 nucleotides line up with TRBD2. The V segment lost 4 bases and the J segment 6 bases; nucleotides outside the gene matches: 10. Per the germline V gene, CDR1 is MGHRA and CDR2 is YSYEKL. The CDR3 runs to 16 residues. The CDR3 DNA sequence: TGCGCCAGCAGCCTTTCGAAGACTAGCGGGGTTAAGACCCAGTACTTC. Its translation: CASSLSKTSGVKTQYF.

The rearrangement joins TRBV5-6 to TRBJ1-3; maybe TRBD1 (6 bases). CDR1 SGHDT and CDR2 YYEEEE come from the germline V gene. The V and J ends lost 4 bases and 2 bases respectively, with 13 bases between them. CDR3 length equals 15 residues. The CDR3 DNA sequence: TGTGCCAGCAGCCCCGCCGGGGGGCCTGGAAACACCATATATTTT. Its protein product is CASSPAGGPGNTIYF.

V usage is TRBV10-2 and J usage is TRBJ1-4, with 7 bases that match TRBD1. V lost 4 bases, J lost 5 bases, and 1 base stayed unmatched. Germline V gene data show CDR1 as WSHSY and CDR2 as SAAADI. The CDR3 contains 13 residues. As DNA, the CDR3 is TGCGCCAGCAGTGCACAGGGGAATGAAAAACTGTTTTTT. Translating gives CASSAQGNEKLFF.

The genes are TRBV2 and TRBJ1-6, with 9 bases matching TRBD1. The length of the CDR3 is 14 residues. Trimming removed 10 bases from V and 10 bases from J; junction bases left unmatched: 11. Germline CDR1 reads SNHLY; CDR2 reads FYNNEI. The CDR3 is CAIFGQGTGSPLHF. The CDR3 DNA sequence: TGTGCCATATTTGGACAGGGGACAGGATCACCCCTCCACTTT.

This chain uses TRBV5-1 with TRBJ1-4, with D hard to call. CDR1 and CDR2 (germline): SGHRS, YFSETQ. V lost 0 bases, J lost 8 bases, and 11 bases lay in between. The CDR3 covers 14 residues. Here the CDR3 DNA reads TGCGCCAGCAGCTTGGACATCGGCAGGGAAAAACTGTTTTTT. Protein sequence: CASSLDIGREKLFF.

The chain recombines TRBV12-3 or TRBV12-4 with TRBJ1-1; D gene unclear. Trimming pared 5 bases from V and 7 bases from J, leaving 8 bases between. The CDR3 contains 11 residues. This CDR3 reads CASSKRSEAFF. The CDR3 bases are TGTGCCAGCAGTAAGAGGAGTGAAGCTTTCTTT.

With respect to this clone: This specimen includes other DNA sequences encoding the same CDR3. The chain employs TRBV13 and TRBJ2-7; 16 bases line up with TRBD2. Germline CDR1 PRHDT, CDR2 FYEKMQ (reference sequence). The length of the CDR3 is 16 residues. After removal of 4 bases from V and 2 bases from J, the junction contained 2 bases not matched to a gene. For the CDR3, the DNA is TGTGCCAGCAGCTCGGGACTAGCGGGGGGGCCCTACGAGCAGTACTTC. Translated: CASSSGLAGGPYEQYF.